This T cell receptor beta chain was retrieved from a study of shared clonotypes between healthy human individuals. Study-level points and caveats: Lower generation probabilities were found for non-shared clonotypes than for those shared by all four donors. Compared with memory subsets, naive subsets generally had larger estimated richness.

Authors' analysis steps: For the immunoSEQ data, sequences were junction-only without quality scores, so filtering differed. Using immunoSEQ multiplex PCR, the repertoire was profiled, and TCRdb retains in-frame clones only, with some absent. V and J calls and clone size come straight from that table; D and trimming were deduced from the DNA. Of 2.3 million or so clones in the sample, 85% to 95% were seen once. J was trimmed by 6 bases and V by 2 bases; bases with no gene match: 1. CDR1 SGHDT and CDR2 YYEEEE come from the germline V gene. This CDR3 is 12 amino acids long. With respect to this clone: What it binds is unknown.

Free of recent acute infections or vaccinations, the donors were healthy HIV-negative adults. The V gene is TRBV5-6, the J gene TRBJ1-2, with 7 bases lining up with TRBD1. This receptor was taken from a man between 18 and 29 years old in good health. Some clones in this sample may be carry-over from other donors' samples. What was sequenced was naive CD4+ T cells from PBMCs. The subset was: CD45RA+ positively selected. The CDR3 reads CASSFGTDGYTF. The DNA of the CDR3 is TGTGCCAGCAGCTTCGGGACAGATGGCTACACCTTC.